This T cell receptor (beta chain) was recovered during a study of cytomegalovirus exposure and HLA in healthy donors (dated by TCRdb to 2016 to 2017). General notes on the study: In an earlier analysis of approximately 640 of the donors, 250 to 350 Gb of sequence data and 90 million to 130 million unique TCR beta sequences from 150 million to 200 million T cells were reported. Roughly 300 gigabases of sequencing data and 91 million or so unique TCR sequences made up an early release that covered some 640 HLA-typed donors. Of the approximately 400 genotyped donors, approximately 83% fell in the genetic ancestry cluster associated with self-reported Caucasian donors. The study was designed to test whether signatures of past pathogen exposure could be identified by cataloging public T cell receptors. The study profiled the T cell repertoires of fewer than 850 subjects by immunosequencing and related them to cytomegalovirus serostatus. A separate validation cohort of about 110 different subjects was used in addition to the roughly 620-subject first cohort. High-throughput TCR immunosequencing, statistical association of individual TCRs with disease status, and machine learning were combined to predict cytomegalovirus infection status. To study patterns of TCR occurrence, a later analysis re-analyzed previously published TCR beta repertoires from around 670 donors and added high-resolution HLA genotyping. The later analysis used no new phenotypic data to find candidate immune exposures, relying instead on TCR beta sequences and their occurrence across donors. In an earlier analysis of more than 550 of the donors, high-throughput TCR beta sequencing was used to judge whether each TCR beta V gene segment behaved as functional or pseudogenic. Donor age, sex, ethnicity and CMV serostatus were compiled together with the repertoire data. A later genetic analysis took genome-wide SNP genotypes for about three fifths of the 666 donors and used that subset as a discovery cohort. All discovery cohort repertoires had been generated using a single sequencing platform. Both class I and class II loci were covered by HLA typing, at four-digit resolution. The number of donors typed differed by locus, with 629-630 for A, B, C, DRB1 and DQB1, about 500 for DQA1, 600 to 610 for DPA1, and approximately 470 for DPB1. A handful of DR-DQ haplotypes were handled as single units for association and clustering because linkage in the cohort was strong. Among around 400 genotyped donors of the cohort, an average of around 240,000 unique TCR beta nucleotide sequences were sequenced per donor, roughly a sixth of them non-productive.

Library prep was done by the immunoSEQ multiplex PCR assay. The multiplex PCR relied on a mix of 60 forward primers for TCR Vbeta segments and 13 reverse primers for TCR Jbeta segments. The CDR3 region of rearranged TCR beta genes was amplified from genomic DNA with a multiplex PCR assay. On the Illumina HiSeq System, the amplified TCR beta libraries were sequenced as 87-base-pair reads. The authors' pipeline ran thus. In a later analysis, roughly 80 million unique TCR beta chains were counted across the roughly 610 repertoires, and approximately 11 million of these chains were shared by at least two donors. To remove PCR and sequencing errors, raw reads were error-corrected and collapsed into unique sequences using a nearest-neighbor algorithm that merged closely related sequences. To assign V, D and J gene segments, CDR3 sequences were aligned to IMGT reference sequences. For a sequence to be retained, at least a six-nucleotide match to both a V gene segment and a J gene segment was required. A rearrangement counted as productive if the CDR3 had no stop codons and remained in frame with V and J, and every other rearrangement counted as non-productive. CDR3 was defined according to IMGT convention as the region running from the second conserved V-encoded cysteine to the conserved J-encoded phenylalanine. The earlier analysis of 550 to 650 of the donors excluded any sequence lacking an unambiguous match to a single V gene segment. In an earlier analysis of 500 to 750 of the donors, V segments were called functional above 56.7% productive rearrangements and were called segregating when the between-donor standard deviation exceeded 5%. A statistical classification framework was built to diagnose cytomegalovirus status from the catalog of TCR beta chain sequences. In a later analysis, TCR nucleotide sequences were compared against IMGT/GENE-DB human TR gene sequences so that V and J genes could be assigned. The TCRdist pipeline was used in a later analysis to assign CDR3 sequences and most-parsimonious VDJ recombination scenarios. In a later analysis, each TCR beta chain was defined by its CDR3 amino acid sequence together with its V-gene family, and reads lacking a unique V-gene family were excluded. A later analysis removed 600 or so highly shared, low-generation-probability nucleotide sequences to deal with suspected cross-contamination and a sequencing artifact. In a later analysis, a clonal expansion index for each public chain was calculated from normalized within-repertoire ranks of inferred template counts. In a later analysis, generation probabilities were computed using a VDJ recombination model fitted to out-of-frame rearrangements, and the results were checked against IGoR. Hypergeometric tests were used in a later analysis to score TCR-TCR, TCR-HLA and TCR-CMV co-occurrence, with a repertoire-size bias correction applied to the TCR pairs. A later analysis estimated false discovery rates by permuting HLA or CMV assignments 20 times. A later analysis grouped co-occurring TCRs with DBSCAN, adding TCRdist sequence similarity when clustering within HLA-allele-positive subsets. Repertoires with fewer than 30,000 or more than 120,000 public chains were left out of co-occurrence clustering, as were several repertoires with anomalous nucleotide sharing. Sourced from immuneACCESS, this table was stored by TCRdb with only in-frame sequences that have V and J called. A share of the clones is absent; for the studies checked, an unresolved V gene accounts for under half, and the remainder has no known explanation. That table gives V, J and clone size, and the DNA gave D and trimming. Recorded for this sample are 100,000 or so clones; 82% of them occurred a single time. The ten largest account for about 3.7% of the sample.

V has 4 bases trimmed and J has 1 base trimmed; junction bases matching no gene number 7. The CDR3 holds 16 amino acids from the cysteine to the phenylalanine. Just the 48-base CDR3 DNA is kept, in frame starting at base 1. CDR1 and CDR2, looked up from the germline V gene, are SGHRS and YFSETQ. Findings and caveats that apply to the study as a whole: Strong co-occurrence of HLA alleles, especially DR and DQ, made assigning TCR associations to individual alleles difficult. The study listed 150 to 200 TCR beta chains as associated with cytomegalovirus. According to a later analysis, TCR association rates differed among HLA loci, with DRB1 alleles showing the most associated TCRs and HLA-C alleles showing the fewest. According to a later analysis, parvovirus B19, influenza, CMV and Epstein-Barr virus appeared linked to several top co-occurrence clusters. HLA typing was unavailable for some donors at each locus, so association tests used only the typed subset. The only immune exposure information available for the cohort was CMV serostatus. The presence/absence analyses assumed that sequencing depth was roughly uniform across donors, and that assumption may not be true. The classifier was reported to diagnose cytomegalovirus status with high specificity and sensitivity in both the original and validation cohorts. This cohort had only TCR beta chains sequenced, and the lack of alpha or paired-chain data limited which features could be detected. Linkage disequilibrium might explain the correlated functional status among segregating V segments, but an unknown experimental factor could not be ruled out. Specific HLA alleles were associated with 15,000 to 20,000 TCR beta sequences at a false discovery rate of 0.05 in a later analysis. V-gene and J-gene trimming of TCR beta chains was associated with a missense DCLRE1C variant in a later genetic analysis, and the association was replicated in an independent cohort. In a later analysis, HLA-associated TCR beta chains were found to be more clonally expanded and to have lower generation probabilities than equally common non-associated chains. The authors suggested that the approach could potentially be generalized to other disease states and immunological phenotypes. Most TCR sequences were seen in very few donors, while some public TCRs were found in many individuals. According to a later genetic analysis, donors in an Asian-associated ancestry cluster had fewer N-insertions in productive TCRs than the approximately 700-donor mean. The 87-base-pair reads could not distinguish some IMGT-functional V segments, including TRBV6-2 and TRBV6-3, so those segments were excluded. Because counts were too low, seventeen rarely observed V segments, including chromosome 9 orphons, were left out of the earlier analysis of approximately 500 of the donors. In a later analysis, most CMV-associated TCR beta chains were found to appear HLA-restricted, with HLA associations seemingly driven largely by CMV exposure. In an earlier analysis of around 500 of the donors, most TCR beta V segments appeared in productive rearrangements about 87% or about 30% of the time, broadly matching IMGT annotations. A few of the identified cytomegalovirus-associated TCR beta chains were confirmed in vitro to be specific for cytomegalovirus antigens. A cluster of highly shared sequence variants was judged likely to be a technical artifact of the sequencing pipeline. A further reported finding was that TCR beta sequences accurately predicted the HLA-A and HLA-B alleles for most subjects in the first cohort.

The cohort was made up of about 670 healthy bone marrow donors. At the time of sampling, all cohort members were nominally healthy, though unrecorded immune exposures were likely present. The donor was CMV seropositive and belonged to the group of around 300 seropositive cohort members. Every donor gave a peripheral blood sample, and the peripheral blood mononuclear cells from that sample were used for TCR beta sequencing. The Qiagen DNeasy Blood Extraction Kit was used to extract genomic DNA from the blood cell samples. Of note for this clone: There is no known antigen for this receptor. No base quality information exists; no much larger clone differs at one position.

The V and J segments used are TRBV5-1 and TRBJ2-2, with 7 bases in between that match TRBD1. This sequence originates from a man between 25 and 39 years old in good health and CMV-seropositive. Sequences were obtained from PBMCs. The DNA reads TGCGCCAGCAGCCTCGCCCGACAGGGGAACACCGGGGAGCTGTTTTTT. The encoded protein is CASSLARQGNTGELFF.